Reported below is one T cell receptor (beta chain). Its cognate antigen is unknown. The CDR3 extends over 13 amino acids. V was shortened by 4 bases and J by 1 base, with 6 bases between the two germline ends. Germline V lookup: CDR1 MNHEY, CDR2 SMNVEV (reference sequence). This record belongs to a study of T cells in localized non-small cell lung cancer. This table comes from immunoSEQ multiplex PCR, and its TCRdb copy is limited to in-frame clones, with some not included. The sample lists about 47,000 clones, 70% to 90% occurring once. General study points: Of the tissues analyzed, uninvolved adjacent lung showed maximal T cell clonality, greater than tumor. Without multi-region sequencing, intratumor heterogeneity could not be excluded. A higher density of T cells in blood coincided with extended overall survival.

The chain combines TRBV27 with TRBJ2-3; D not resolved. This receptor was identified in a man aged 40-75 years with stage II lung adenocarcinoma. The sample here was PBMCs, taken before any cancer treatment. The CDR3 is CASSSFRTDTQYF. The CDR3 DNA is TGTGCCAGCAGTTCCTTCCGCACAGATACGCAGTATTTT.